The entry that follows covers one TCR beta chain sequence. The antigen remains unidentified. Each donor's blood draw was around 9.2 milliliters of peripheral blood. Total RNA was extracted at no less than 6 micrograms per sample. This sample is drawn from a study of blood T cells in healthy people across ages. Germline V gene sequence: CDR1 SQVTM, CDR2 ANQGSEA. The V and J ends lost 2 bases and 4 bases respectively, with 11 bases between them. The CDR3 consists of 13 residues. A second roughly 6 to 11 cycle PCR used barcoded and J-beta primers. Every cDNA molecule carried a tag from a template-switch adaptor bearing 12 random nucleotides. TCRdb analysed the 5' RACE reads with MiXCR anew, one entry per CDR3 protein. The sample contains 950,000 to 1,200,000 distinct CDR3 sequences, 35% to 40% of which appear only once. Regarding the study as a whole: TCR beta diversity correlated strongly with naive T cell percentage.

The rearrangement joins TRBV29-1 to TRBJ1-1, with D tentatively TRBD1 (6 bases). The sample was blood. The clonotype originates from a man between 18 and 35 years old in good health. The CDR3 DNA is TGCAGCGTTGAACCCCCGGGGGCCACTGAAGCTTTCTTT. Its protein is CSVEPPGATEAFF.